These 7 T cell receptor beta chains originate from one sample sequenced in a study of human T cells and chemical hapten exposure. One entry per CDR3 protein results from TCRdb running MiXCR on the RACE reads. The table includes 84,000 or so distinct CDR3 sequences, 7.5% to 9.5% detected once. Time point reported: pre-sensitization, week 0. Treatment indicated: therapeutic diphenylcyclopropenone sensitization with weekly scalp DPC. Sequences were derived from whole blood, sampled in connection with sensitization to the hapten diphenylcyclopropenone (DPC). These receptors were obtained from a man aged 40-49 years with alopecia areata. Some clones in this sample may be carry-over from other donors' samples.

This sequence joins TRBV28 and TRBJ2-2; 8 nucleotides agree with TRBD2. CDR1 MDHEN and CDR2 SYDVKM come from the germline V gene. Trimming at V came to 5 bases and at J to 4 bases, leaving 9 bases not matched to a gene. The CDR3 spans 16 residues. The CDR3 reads CASSASGLVGTGELFF. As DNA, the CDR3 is TGTGCCAGCAGTGCCTCGGGACTAGTCGGCACCGGGGAGCTGTTTTTT.

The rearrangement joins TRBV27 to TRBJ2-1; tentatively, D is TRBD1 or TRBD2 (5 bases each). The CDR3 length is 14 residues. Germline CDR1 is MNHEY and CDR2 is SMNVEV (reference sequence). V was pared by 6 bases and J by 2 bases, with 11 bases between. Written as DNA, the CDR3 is TGTGCCAGCAGCTACCCGGGACCCTACAATGAGCAGTTCTTC. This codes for CASSYPGPYNEQFF.

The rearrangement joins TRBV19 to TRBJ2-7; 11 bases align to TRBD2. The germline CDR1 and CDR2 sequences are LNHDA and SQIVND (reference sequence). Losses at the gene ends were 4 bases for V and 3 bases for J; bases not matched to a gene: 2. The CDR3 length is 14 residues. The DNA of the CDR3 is TGTGCCAGTAGTACTGGACTAGCGGGCTACGAGCAGTACTTC. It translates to CASSTGLAGYEQYF.

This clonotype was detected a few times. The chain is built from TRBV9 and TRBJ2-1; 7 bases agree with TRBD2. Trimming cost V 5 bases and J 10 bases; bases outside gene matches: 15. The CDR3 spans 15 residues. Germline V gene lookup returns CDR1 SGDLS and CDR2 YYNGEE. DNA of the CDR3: TGTGCCAGCAGTTGGGCGGGACTATCCGACGTGGAGCAGTTCTTC. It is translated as CASSWAGLSDVEQFF.

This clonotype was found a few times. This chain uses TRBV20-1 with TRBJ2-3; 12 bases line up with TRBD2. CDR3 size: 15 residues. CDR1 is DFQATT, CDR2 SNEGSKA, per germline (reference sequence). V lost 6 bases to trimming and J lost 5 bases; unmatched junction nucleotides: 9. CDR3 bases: TGCAGTGCAACGACTAGCGGGAGTCGAGTAGATACGCAGTATTTT. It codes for CSATTSGSRVDTQYF.

CDR3 coding DNA: TGTGCCACCAGTTCTTCACAGCGCCAAGAGACCCAGTACTTC. Translated: CATSSSQRQETQYF. The rearrangement uses TRBV15 and TRBJ2-5; no reliable D call. The CDR3 extends over 14 amino acids. The ends were cut back, 6 bases at V and 1 base at J, with 12 bases in the middle. CDR1 is LNHNV, CDR2 YYDKDF, per germline (reference sequence).

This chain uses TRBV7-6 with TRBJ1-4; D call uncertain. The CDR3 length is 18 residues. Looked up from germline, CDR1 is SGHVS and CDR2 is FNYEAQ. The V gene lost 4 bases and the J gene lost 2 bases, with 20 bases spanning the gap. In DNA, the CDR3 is TGTGCCAGCAGCTCACCCGAGGTTGTCGGTCAGACTAATGAAAAACTGTTTTTT. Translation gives CASSSPEVVGQTNEKLFF.